The clone carrying this T cell receptor (beta chain) is labeled as medium-sized. Its antigen is as yet unknown. These data belong to a study of prognosis after radiotherapy for stage I lung cancer. At the level of the study: After radiotherapy, distant metastases appeared in a handful of patients at a median of around seven months, and 15 patients showed no significant progression.

It was by two-round multiplex PCR that TCR beta CDR3 was amplified from genomic DNA. Individual primers that were specific to each TRBV and TRBJ gene served in first-round PCR. TCRdb reanalysed the multiplex PCR reads using MiXCR and keeps one entry per CDR3 protein. The sample lists approximately 20,000 distinct CDR3 sequences, roughly a quarter occurring once. Germline values: CDR1 LGHDT, CDR2 YNNKEL (reference sequence). Germline trimming cut 4 bases from V and 2 bases from J; bases unmatched to any gene: 6. The CDR3 loop spans 17 amino acids. Study conclusions and caveats: Patients who went on to get distant metastases had lower Shannon entropy after stereotactic body radiation therapy.

The source was PBMCs, collected before or after stereotactic body radiation therapy (not recorded which). The chain carries TRBV3-1 and TRBJ2-3; 13 bases are shared with TRBD2. The sequence came from a donor aged 50 or older with non-small cell lung cancer. The CDR3 loop reads CASSPFGTSGDTDTQYF. The CDR3 nucleotides read TGTGCCAGCAGCCCCTTCGGGACTAGCGGGGACACAGATACGCAGTATTTT.